The clone carrying this T cell receptor (delta chain) was counted many times. Its antigen is undetermined. The protein held in TCRdb is that of a much larger clone and does not match this DNA's translation at residue 17, likely because of a read error; the protein shown is translated from the DNA. TCRdb called clones anew from the multiplex PCR reads with CATT. The sample yields about 670 delta-chain clones, roughly 2.8% seen once. Sequencing used genomic DNA taken from PBMCs of patients and controls. Sequenced patients: median age roughly 65 years, roughly 5 males and roughly 6 females. Under 2017 WHO criteria, patients were classed as T-LGLL or HSTCL. The CDR3 length is 21 residues. Germline lookup yields CDR1 GEAIGNYY and CDR2 EKD. This specimen belongs to a study of gamma delta lymphoproliferative disorders and STAT genes. General study points: Most major patient clonotypes were shared with at least one healthy donor.

The genes are TRDV2 and TRDJ1, with 8 bases identical to TRDD3. Sample: blood. The sequence came from a human donor with gamma-delta T-cell large granular lymphocyte leukemia. CDR3 sequence (DNA): TGTGCCTGTGACTCAATACTGGGGGCCCTCCGGCGATCCCCGAACACCGGTAAACTCATCTTT. Encoded protein: CACDSILGALRRSPNTGKLIF.